This T cell receptor (beta chain) was profiled in a study of blood T cell repertoires in COVID-19. Grouping used clinical history reported by participants in a survey and questionnaire. Original processing methods: Reference gene primers were amplified, and this amplification served to estimate nucleated cell counts. Profiling relied on immunoSEQ multiplex PCR, and the TCRdb table lists in-frame clones only, not all of them. That table furnishes V, J and clone size, whereas the DNA furnished D and trimming. The sample shows more than 150,000 clones, roughly four fifths of them seen only once. V was clipped by 7 bases and J by 7 bases; unmatched bases: 3. This CDR3 region has 13 residues. Germline lookup yields CDR1 MDHEN and CDR2 SYDVKM.

The origin of this receptor is a man aged 50-60 years who had recovered from COVID-19. This chain connects TRBV28 to TRBJ1-6; TRBD1 agrees at 8 bases. Sequenced: PBMCs or T cells enriched from blood (not recorded which). This chain's CDR3 is CASKDRANSPLHF. CDR3 DNA sequence: TGTGCCAGCAAGGACAGGGCAAATTCACCCCTCCACTTT.